Listed below are T cell receptor beta chains from one sample, sequenced in a study of shared clonotypes between healthy human individuals. The table came from immunoSEQ multiplex PCR; TCRdb's copy has only in-frame clones and leaves some out. The sample yields about 450,000 clones, 79% seen once. The specimen sequenced was PBMCs. The receptors stem from a middle-aged woman in good health. Some clones in this sample may be carry-over from other donors' samples. Both conserved end residues are part of each CDR3. A D gene is named only where the DNA matches it firmly. The listing skips clone size in some rows; elsewhere it reads once, few, many or a size class.

clone size,J gene,V gene,D gene,CDR3 DNA,CDR3 protein
NA,TRBJ2-3,TRBV6-1,TRBD2,TGTGCCAGCAGTGAGCTAGCGGGAGCCACCACAGATACGCAGTATTTT,CASSELAGATTDTQYF
NA,TRBJ2-1,TRBV19,TRBD2,TGTGCCAGTAACCGACTAGCGGGCAACAATGAGCAGTTCTTC,CASNRLAGNNEQFF
few,TRBJ1-4,TRBV4-1,NA,TGCGCCAGCAGCCTACCCGGGGCCGGGTTTGGAGAAAAACTGTTTTTT,CASSLPGAGFGEKLFF
NA,TRBJ2-3,TRBV30,NA,TGTGCCTGGAGTCCTGGACTTAAAGATACGCAGTATTTT,CAWSPGLKDTQYF
NA,TRBJ2-3,TRBV19,TRBD2,TGTGCCAGTAGTCCTTGGACTAGCGGGAATAGTGATACGCAGTATTTT,CASSPWTSGNSDTQYF
NA,TRBJ1-2,TRBV30,NA,TGTGCCTGGAGTGCCTACAGACTTTCTAACTATGGCTACACCTTC,CAWSAYRLSNYGYTF
NA,TRBJ1-1,TRBV27,NA,TGTGCCAGCAGTTTAAGGGGGTTCGGTGAAGCTTTCTTT,CASSLRGFGEAFF
few,TRBJ2-7,TRBV9,NA,TGTGCCAGCAGCGTAGGAATTTACCCCTACGAGCAGTACTTC,CASSVGIYPYEQYF
NA,TRBJ2-1,TRBV7-8,NA,TGTGCCAGCAGCTTTACTAGAAAGCAGTTCTTC,CASSFTRKQFF
NA,TRBJ2-3,TRBV5-1,NA,TGCGCCAGCAGCTTCTCAGACGTCACAGATACGCAGTATTTT,CASSFSDVTDTQYF
NA,TRBJ1-1,TRBV7-6,NA,TGTGCCAGCAGCTTCGCCGGGACCATGAACACTGAAGCTTTCTTT,CASSFAGTMNTEAFF
NA,TRBJ2-4,TRBV7-2,NA,TGTGCCAGCAGCCGCCCCAGGGACGCCAAAAACATTCAGTACTTC,CASSRPRDAKNIQYF
NA,TRBJ1-5,TRBV25-1,TRBD1,TGTGCCAGCGGACAGGTTGGGACCAATCAGCCCCAGCATTTT,CASGQVGTNQPQHF
once,TRBJ1-1,TRBV28,NA,TGTGCCAGCAGCACCCGGCTGGGGGTCACTGAAGCTTTCTTT,CASSTRLGVTEAFF
NA,TRBJ2-3,TRBV19,NA,TGTGCCAGTACCCCCGGGGGTTTTCGGGGCACAGATACGCAGTATTTT,CASTPGGFRGTDTQYF
NA,TRBJ1-2,TRBV7-2,NA,TGTGCCAGCAGCTTAGCGCGGGGGGACTACACCTTC,CASSLARGDYTF
NA,TRBJ2-7,TRBV29-1,TRBD1,TGCAGCGTTGATGGCCCTGGACAGGGGTACGAGCAGTACTTC,CSVDGPGQGYEQYF
many,TRBJ2-1,TRBV2,NA,TGTGCCAGCAGTGCGGGGTATTCCGAACGGGAGCAGTTCTTC,CASSAGYSEREQFF
NA,TRBJ1-1,TRBV6-6,NA,TGTGCCACCAACGGGGCAGGAGCGAACACTGAAGCTTTCTTT,CATNGAGANTEAFF
NA,TRBJ2-1,TRBV5-6,NA,TGTGCCAGCAGCTTTAGGAAGCGGGCCTACAATGAGCAGTTCTTC,CASSFRKRAYNEQFF
few,TRBJ1-6,TRBV5-6,TRBD1,TGTGCCAGCAGCTCTGGGGACAGAGATAATTCACCCCTCCACTTT,CASSSGDRDNSPLHF
NA,TRBJ2-1,TRBV28,TRBD2,TGTGCCAGCAGTTCCATTAGCGGGAGGGCCTACAATGAGCAGTTCTTC,CASSSISGRAYNEQFF
NA,TRBJ2-2,TRBV5-4,NA,TGTGCCAGCAGCTTGGCCCTGAGCACCGGGGAGCTGTTTTTT,CASSLALSTGELFF
few,TRBJ1-2,TRBV10-2,NA,TGCGCCAGCAGTGAGCTGCTTAAGGGGCGGTACTATGGCTACACCTTC,CASSELLKGRYYGYTF
NA,TRBJ2-7,TRBV9,TRBD2,TGTGCCAGCAGCGTAGACGTAGCGGGAGTCCACGAGCAGTACTTC,CASSVDVAGVHEQYF
NA,TRBJ2-5,TRBV7-6,NA,TGTGCCAGCAGCTTAGGGGCTAGCTCCCAAGAGACCCAGTACTTC,CASSLGASSQETQYF
few,TRBJ2-3,TRBV5-6,TRBD2,TGTGCCAGCAGCTTGGGACTAGCGGGTACCACAGATACGCAGTATTTT,CASSLGLAGTTDTQYF
NA,TRBJ2-4,TRBV28,NA,TGTGCCAGCAGTTTAGCGGGTCTTGGAAACATTCAGTACTTC,CASSLAGLGNIQYF
NA,TRBJ2-7,TRBV7-9,TRBD2,TGTGCCAGCAGCGCCCGGACTAGCTACGAGCAGTACTTC,CASSARTSYEQYF
NA,TRBJ1-1,TRBV7-9,NA,TGTGCCAGCAGCCCGATCATGAACACTGAAGCTTTCTTT,CASSPIMNTEAFF
many,TRBJ2-1,TRBV5-1,NA,TGCGCCAGCAGCTTTGGAAACAATGAGCAGTTCTTC,CASSFGNNEQFF
NA,TRBJ2-7,TRBV28,TRBD2,TGTGCCAGCAGTTTACCCGGGACTAGCGGGAGATACAAGTACTTC,CASSLPGTSGRYKYF
NA,TRBJ2-4,TRBV7-8,NA,TGTGCCAGCAGCTCGAGCGTTGGGGCCAAAAACATTCAGTACTTC,CASSSSVGAKNIQYF
NA,TRBJ2-2,TRBV6-1,TRBD1,TGTGCCAGCAGACCCAGGGGGAGCACCGGGGAGCTGTTTTTT,CASRPRGSTGELFF
few,TRBJ1-1,TRBV7-9,NA,TGTGCCAGCAGCTCCCCAAGTAACACTGAAGCTTTCTTT,CASSSPSNTEAFF
NA,TRBJ2-5,TRBV5-8,TRBD2,TGTGCCAGCAGCACACTAGCGGGAGGGCAGACCCAGTACTTC,CASSTLAGGQTQYF
NA,TRBJ2-2,TRBV29-1,NA,TGCAGCGTTGGAAGCGGAACGAACACCGGGGAGCTGTTTTTT,CSVGSGTNTGELFF
NA,TRBJ2-1,TRBV5-8,NA,TGTGCCAGCAGCTTGGGTCCCGGCATCGAGTTCTTC,CASSLGPGIEFF
NA,TRBJ1-2,TRBV30,NA,TGTGCCTGGTATTGGCTATCCTATGGCTACACCTTC,CAWYWLSYGYTF